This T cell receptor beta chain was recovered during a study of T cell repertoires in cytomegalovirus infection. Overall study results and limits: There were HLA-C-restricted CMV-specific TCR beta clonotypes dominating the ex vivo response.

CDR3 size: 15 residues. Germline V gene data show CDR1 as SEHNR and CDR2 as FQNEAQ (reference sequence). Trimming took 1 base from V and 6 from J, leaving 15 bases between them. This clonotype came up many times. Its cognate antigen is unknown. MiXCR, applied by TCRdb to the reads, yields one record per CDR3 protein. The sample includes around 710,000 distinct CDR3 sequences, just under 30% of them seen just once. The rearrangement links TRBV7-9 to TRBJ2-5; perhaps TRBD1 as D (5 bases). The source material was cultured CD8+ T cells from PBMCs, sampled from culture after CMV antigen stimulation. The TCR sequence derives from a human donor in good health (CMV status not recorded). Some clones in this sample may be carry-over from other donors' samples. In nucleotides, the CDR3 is TGTGCCAGCAGCTTAGACTGGACATGGGGCAAGACCCAGTACTTC. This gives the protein CASSLDWTWGKTQYF. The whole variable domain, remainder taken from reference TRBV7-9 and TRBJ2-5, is DTGVSQNPRHKITKRGQNVTFRCDPISEHNRLYWYRQTLGQGPEFLTYFQNEAQLEKSRLLSDRFSAERPKGSFSTLEIQRTEQGDSAMYLCASSLDWTWGKTQYFGPGTRLLVL.